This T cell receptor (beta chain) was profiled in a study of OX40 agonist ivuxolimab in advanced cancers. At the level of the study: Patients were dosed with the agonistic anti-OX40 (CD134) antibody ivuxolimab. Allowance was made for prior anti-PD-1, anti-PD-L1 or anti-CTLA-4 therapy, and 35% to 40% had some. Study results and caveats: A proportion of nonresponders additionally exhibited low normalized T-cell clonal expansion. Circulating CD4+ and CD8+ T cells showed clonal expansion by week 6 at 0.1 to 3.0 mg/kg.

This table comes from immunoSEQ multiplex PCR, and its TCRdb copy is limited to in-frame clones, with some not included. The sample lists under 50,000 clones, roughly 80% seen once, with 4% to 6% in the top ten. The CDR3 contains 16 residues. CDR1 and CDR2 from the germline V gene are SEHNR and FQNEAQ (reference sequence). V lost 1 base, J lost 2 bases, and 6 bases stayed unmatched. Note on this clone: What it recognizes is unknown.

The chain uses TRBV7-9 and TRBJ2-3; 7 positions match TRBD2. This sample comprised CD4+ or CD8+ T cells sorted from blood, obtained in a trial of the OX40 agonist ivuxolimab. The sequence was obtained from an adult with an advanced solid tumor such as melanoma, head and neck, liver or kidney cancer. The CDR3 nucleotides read TGTGCCAGCAGCTTAGTATCTAGCGGCTTCACAGATACGCAGTATTTT. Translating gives CASSLVSSGFTDTQYF.